These T cell receptor beta chains were read from a single sample in a study of beta chain features in type 1 diabetes. Measured with immunoSEQ multiplex PCR; TCRdb has only the in-frame clones, and not every one. The data contain more than 250,000 clones, roughly 22% of them singletons. Sequencing was performed on naive CD4+ T cells from blood. The receptors come from a woman in her thirties or forties with type 1 diabetes. The CDR3 runs from the conserved cysteine through the conserved F or W. D genes are given only for firm matches. The size field is filled for only some rows; it gives once, few, many or a size class.

d_call j_call v_call clone_size cdr3_aa cdr3_nt
NA TRBJ2-1 TRBV18 few CASSPDSFNYNEQFF TGTGCCAGCTCACCGGACAGTTTTAACTACAATGAGCAGTTCTTC
NA TRBJ2-5 TRBV10-3 NA CAISVSGPGRETQYF TGTGCCATCAGTGTATCGGGCCCGGGGAGGGAGACCCAGTACTTC
NA TRBJ1-1 TRBV30 NA CAWSQVTEAFF TGTGCCTGGTCACAGGTTACTGAAGCTTTCTTT
TRBD1 TRBJ1-5 TRBV18 few CASSGGQGHQPQHF TGTGCCAGCTCGGGAGGACAGGGCCATCAGCCCCAGCATTTT
NA TRBJ1-6 TRBV7-9 few CASSLDSDNSPLHF TGTGCCAGCAGCTTGGACAGCGATAATTCACCCCTCCACTTT
TRBD2 TRBJ2-7 TRBV29-1 NA CSARGLAGAYEQYF TGCAGCGCGAGGGGACTAGCGGGAGCCTACGAGCAGTACTTC
NA TRBJ1-1 TRBV2 NA CASSGGQLEAFF TGTGCCAGCAGTGGCGGGCAGCTTGAAGCTTTCTTT
NA TRBJ2-1 TRBV9 few CASSFNRAEGEQFF TGTGCCAGCAGCTTCAATCGGGCGGAGGGTGAGCAGTTCTTC
NA TRBJ1-4 TRBV18 NA CASSPRHLTNEKLFF TGTGCCAGCTCACCTCGACACCTAACTAATGAAAAACTGTTTTTT
NA TRBJ1-2 TRBV5-4 NA CASSFSGDYGYTF TGTGCCAGCAGCTTTTCCGGTGACTATGGCTACACCTTC
NA TRBJ2-5 TRBV7-2 NA CASSRKTGKEAETQYF TGTGCCAGCAGCCGTAAAACAGGGAAGGAGGCCGAGACCCAGTACTTC
TRBD2 TRBJ2-1 TRBV28 NA CASSPIAGGTDEQFF TGTGCCAGCAGTCCGATAGCGGGAGGGACCGATGAGCAGTTCTTC
TRBD1 TRBJ1-1 TRBV30 NA CAWRPKTGVNTEAFF TGTGCCTGGAGACCGAAGACAGGGGTGAACACTGAAGCTTTCTTT
NA TRBJ1-6 TRBV6-5 few CASSYSTYRNSPLHF TGTGCCAGCAGTTACTCGACCTACAGAAATTCACCCCTCCACTTT
NA TRBJ2-1 TRBV6-5 few CASMGGPYNEQFF TGTGCCAGCATGGGGGGACCCTACAATGAGCAGTTCTTC
TRBD1 TRBJ1-2 TRBV7-3 few CASSLSPQGDYGYTF TGTGCCAGCAGCTTAAGCCCCCAGGGGGACTATGGCTACACCTTC
NA TRBJ1-3 TRBV7-9 few CASSRLGGAGNTIYF TGTGCCAGCAGCCGACTGGGAGGAGCTGGAAACACCATATATTTT
TRBD1 TRBJ1-2 TRBV5-4 NA CASSRPGTGGGGYTF TGTGCCAGCAGCAGGCCCGGGACAGGGGGTGGTGGCTACACCTTC